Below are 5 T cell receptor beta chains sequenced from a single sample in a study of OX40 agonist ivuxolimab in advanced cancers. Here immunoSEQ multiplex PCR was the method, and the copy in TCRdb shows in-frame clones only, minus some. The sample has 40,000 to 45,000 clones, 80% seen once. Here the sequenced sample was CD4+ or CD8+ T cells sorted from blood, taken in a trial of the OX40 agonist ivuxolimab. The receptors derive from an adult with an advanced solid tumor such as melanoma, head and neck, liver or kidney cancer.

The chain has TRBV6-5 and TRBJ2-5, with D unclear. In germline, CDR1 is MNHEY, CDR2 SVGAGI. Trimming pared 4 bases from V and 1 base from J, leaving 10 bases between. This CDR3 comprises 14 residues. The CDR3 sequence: CASSFSRGQETQYF. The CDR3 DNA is TGTGCCAGCAGTTTTAGCAGAGGCCAAGAGACCCAGTACTTC.

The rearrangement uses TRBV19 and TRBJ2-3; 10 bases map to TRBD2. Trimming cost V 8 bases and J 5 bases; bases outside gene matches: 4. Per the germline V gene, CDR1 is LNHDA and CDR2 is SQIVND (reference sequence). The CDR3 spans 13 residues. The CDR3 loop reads CASASGGVDTQYF. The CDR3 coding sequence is TGTGCCAGTGCTAGCGGGGGAGTAGATACGCAGTATTTT.

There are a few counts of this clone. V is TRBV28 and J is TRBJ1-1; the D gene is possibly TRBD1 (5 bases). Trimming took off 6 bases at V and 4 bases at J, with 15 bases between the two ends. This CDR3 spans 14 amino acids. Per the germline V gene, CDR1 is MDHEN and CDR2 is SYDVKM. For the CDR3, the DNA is TGTGCCAGCAGGCGCAGAATCGGGGGCACTGAAGCTTTCTTT. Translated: CASRRRIGGTEAFF.

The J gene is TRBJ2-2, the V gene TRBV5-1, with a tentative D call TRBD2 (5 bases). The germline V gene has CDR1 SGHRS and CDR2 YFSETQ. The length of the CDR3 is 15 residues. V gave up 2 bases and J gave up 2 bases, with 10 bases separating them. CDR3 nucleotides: TGCGCCAGCAGCTTTCGGACTTTTAACACCGGGGAGCTGTTTTTT. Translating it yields CASSFRTFNTGELFF.

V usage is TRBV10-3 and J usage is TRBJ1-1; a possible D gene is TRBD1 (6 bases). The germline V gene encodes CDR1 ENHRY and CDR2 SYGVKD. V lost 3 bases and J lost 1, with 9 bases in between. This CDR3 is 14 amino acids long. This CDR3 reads CAISDPGENTEAFF. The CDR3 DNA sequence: TGTGCCATCAGTGACCCAGGGGAGAACACTGAAGCTTTCTTT.